This T cell receptor (beta chain) was identified in a study of blood T cell repertoires in COVID-19. Study summary: Nucleic acid was either cDNA or gDNA, and it came from T cells, B-cell-depleted T cells, or PBMCs.

Original methodology: Scientists estimated how many nucleated cells there were by amplifying reference gene primers. Sequencing used immunoSEQ multiplex PCR; TCRdb keeps in-frame clones, though not all of them. The DNA was the basis for D and trimming; V, J and clone size are from that table. The data show 100,000 to 150,000 clones, with around 80% seen just once and 37% held by the top ten. Trimming pared 0 bases from V and 5 bases from J, leaving 13 bases between. This CDR3 region has 15 residues. Germline V gene sequence: CDR1 LNHDA, CDR2 SQIVND (reference sequence). This sequence originates from a man aged 35-49 years with active or convalescent COVID-19. The sequencing input was peripheral blood. The chain joins TRBV19 to TRBJ1-1; a possible D gene is TRBD1 (6 bases). For the CDR3, the DNA is TGTGCCAGTAGTATAGAAAGAGGGGGAAGGACTGAAGCTTTCTTT. This codes for CASSIERGGRTEAFF. The variable domain in full, with the rest retrieved from reference TRBV19 and TRBJ1-1, is DGGITQSPKYLFRKEGQNVTLSCEQNLNHDAMYWYRQDPGQGLRLIYYSQIVNDFQKGDIAEGYSVSREKKESFPLTVTSAQKNPTAFYLCASSIERGGRTEAFFGQGTRLTVV.